This TCR beta chain was identified during a study of neoadjuvant anti-PD-1 for oral cavity cancer. About the study: Patients without progression received a fourth nivolumab dose around day 43, then surgical resection on days 50-56.

The protocol was immunoSEQ multiplex PCR, while the TCRdb copy is restricted to in-frame clones and leaves out a portion. Among 14,000 or so clones, over 60% were seen once, and the ten largest hold 2% to 3%. The CDR3 contains 14 residues. The germline V and J ends were trimmed by 4 bases and 3 bases, with 12 bases remaining between them. Germline V gene data show CDR1 as MGHRA and CDR2 as YSYEKL. Time point specified: after neoadjuvant nivolumab, at surgical resection. Patients had newly diagnosed, untreated stage II-IVA oral cavity squamous cell carcinoma. Blood cells were analyzed directly, without culture or expansion.

The gene calls are TRBV4-1 and TRBJ1-2, with a weak D call TRBD1 (5 bases). The source of this sequence is a person aged 35-79 years with oral cavity squamous cell carcinoma. The input for sequencing was PBMCs, taken after nivolumab (anti-PD-1) treatment. The CDR3 DNA sequence: TGCGCCAGCAGCCGAGGGGTTTTGGACTATGGCTACACCTTC. It encodes CASSRGVLDYGYTF.